One and the same sample provided the 7 T cell receptor beta chains below, sequenced in a study of radiotherapy plus CTLA-4 blockade in lung cancer listed by TCRdb under 2018. Libraries were built with the immunoSEQ multiplex PCR assay. Sourced from immuneACCESS, this table was stored by TCRdb with only in-frame sequences that have V and J called. A share of the clones is absent; for the studies checked, an unresolved V gene accounts for under half, and the remainder has no known explanation. The sample records 52,000 or so clones, more than 60% of which are singletons. Roughly 3.2% of the sample lies in the top ten. This specimen was peripheral blood, taken from a patient treated with radiotherapy plus ipilimumab. Receptors were obtained from a human donor with non-small cell lung cancer who had a partial response to radiotherapy plus ipilimumab.

The chain uses TRBV4-1 and TRBJ2-5, with TRBD2 matching 9 bases. The end of the DNA is better explained by TRBJ2-7, so the J call may be wrong. The germline gives CDR1 MGHRA, CDR2 YSYEKL. The CDR3 runs 14 residues. CDR3 bases: TGCGCCAGCAGCCCTCGCGGGGGGGGCTACGAGCAGTACTTC. Its protein is CASSPRGGGYEQYF.

This clone is termed medium-sized. The chain carries TRBV7-9 and TRBJ2-5, with 9 nucleotides matching TRBD1. In germline, CDR1 is SEHNR, CDR2 FQNEAQ (reference sequence). V dropped 5 bases and J dropped 5; count of bases not matched to a gene: 6. This CDR3 comprises 14 residues. CDR3 nucleotides: TGTGCCAGCAGCACCGGACAGGGGTGGGAGACCCAGTACTTC. As protein: CASSTGQGWETQYF.

In DNA, the CDR3 is TGTGCCAGCAGTGAACGACTAAACCAAGAGACCCAGTACTTC. It specifies CASSERLNQETQYF. J is TRBJ2-5 and V is TRBV25-1; the D gene is possibly TRBD2 (5 bases). Germline V gene data show CDR1 as MGHDK and CDR2 as SYGVNS. The V gene lost 2 bases and the J gene lost 0 bases, with 7 bases spanning the gap. CDR3 length equals 14 residues.

On this clone itself: This sample also contains other DNA sequences that code for the same CDR3. V and J are TRBV11-2 and TRBJ2-7; D is perhaps TRBD2 (5 bases). V dropped 0 bases and J dropped 0 bases, with 6 bases sitting between them. Per germline, CDR1 SGHAT and CDR2 FQNNGV. The CDR3 consists of 14 residues. The CDR3: CASSLDAGSYEQYF. CDR3 DNA: TGTGCCAGCAGCTTAGATGCGGGCTCCTACGAGCAGTACTTC.

The chain uses TRBV27 and TRBJ2-7; TRBD1 is a possible D gene (6 bases). The V gene lost 6 bases and the J gene lost 2 bases, with 20 bases spanning the gap. Germline V gene sequence: CDR1 MNHEY, CDR2 SMNVEV (reference sequence). The CDR3 consists of 16 residues. CDR3 DNA: TGTGCCAGCAGCAAACTTGGGACACTCGCCGCCTACGAGCAGTACTTC. Translated: CASSKLGTLAAYEQYF.

The V call is TRBV29-1, the J call TRBJ1-2; the D is unclear. This CDR3 spans 15 amino acids. CDR1 and CDR2 (germline): SQVTM, ANQGSEA. V lost 3 bases and J 8 bases, leaving 22 bases between the germline ends. CDR3 in DNA: TGCAGCGTTGACTCGACCGAAAGACAAAGGAAAGGCTACACCTTC. Protein sequence: CSVDSTERQRKGYTF.

This CDR3 reads CAISESGGSGGYEQYF. The CDR3 nucleotides read TGTGCCATCAGTGAGTCCGGAGGTAGCGGGGGCTACGAGCAGTACTTC. J is TRBJ2-7 and V is TRBV10-3; 9 bases are shared with TRBD2. The CDR3 spans 16 residues. Germline V gene sequence: CDR1 ENHRY, CDR2 SYGVKD. V trimming: 0 bases; J trimming: 3 bases; junction bases outside the gene matches: 6.